Shown below are 19 T cell receptor beta chains from a single sample sequenced in a study of blood T cell repertoires in COVID-19. TCRdb keeps only in-frame clones here, not all; method: immunoSEQ multiplex PCR. The top ten clones hold roughly 1.4% of a sample with hundreds of thousands of clones, around 86% of them seen once. Input material: peripheral blood. Receptors were obtained from a woman aged 25 to 39 with active or convalescent COVID-19.

This CDR3 is CASSQLAGGQWGTDTQYF. As DNA, the CDR3 is TGCGCCAGCAGCCAACTAGCGGGAGGGCAATGGGGCACAGATACGCAGTATTTT. J is TRBJ2-3 and V is TRBV10-2; TRBD2 aligns across 13 bases. CDR1 WSHSY and CDR2 SAAADI come from the germline V gene. CDR3 size: 18 residues. With 6 bases clipped from V and 1 base from J, the junction kept 10 bases outside the gene matches.

This clone has just one count. This sequence joins TRBV7-9 and TRBJ2-3, with a weak D call TRBD2 (6 bases). V dropped 6 bases and J dropped 6 bases, with 7 bases sitting between them. This CDR3 is built from 11 residues. Germline CDR1 is SEHNR and CDR2 is FQNEAQ (reference sequence). The CDR3 DNA reads as TGTGCCAGCAGGGAGGGGGATACGCAGTATTTT. Residues: CASREGDTQYF.

The chain links TRBV25-1 to TRBJ2-1; tentatively, D is TRBD1 (7 bases). V shed 7 bases and J shed 5 bases, with 18 bases lying between them. Germline V gene lookup returns CDR1 MGHDK and CDR2 SYGVNS. The CDR3 extends over 15 amino acids. CDR3 DNA sequence: TGTGCCAGCACCGTGGCGGGACAGAGTCACAATGAGCAGTTCTTC. It specifies CASTVAGQSHNEQFF.

This clone has just a few counts. The chain couples TRBV3-1 (or the pseudogene TRBV3-2) to TRBJ2-7; TRBD1 might be the D (6 bases). CDR1 and CDR2 from the germline V gene are LGHDT and YNNKEL (reference sequence). This CDR3 is 16 amino acids long. V lost 4 bases, J lost 0 bases, and 16 bases lay in between. CDR3 protein: CASSRSGARSSYEQYF. CDR3 DNA sequence: TGTGCCAGCAGCCGATCAGGGGCGAGGAGCTCCTACGAGCAGTACTTC.

V and J are TRBV28 and TRBJ2-1; 10 bases fit TRBD2. The CDR3 has 16 residues. With V trimmed by 6 bases and J by 6 bases, 11 bases remained unmatched. The V gene's germline CDR1 is MDHEN and CDR2 SYDVKM. CDR3 nucleotide sequence: TGTGCCAGCAGCCCGGGGGAGCGGGAGGGCATCAATGAGCAGTTCTTC. As protein: CASSPGEREGINEQFF.

V gene TRBV7-8 combines with J gene TRBJ2-1; 10 nucleotides line up with TRBD1. The CDR3 length is 17 residues. V lost 4 bases to trimming and J lost 8 bases; unmatched junction nucleotides: 14. CDR1 SGHVS and CDR2 FQNEAQ come from the germline V gene. The CDR3 loop is CASSSPGDRGREYEQFF. CDR3 coding DNA: TGTGCCAGCAGCTCCCCGGGTGACAGGGGGCGCGAATATGAGCAGTTCTTC.

The rearrangement links TRBV5-1 to TRBJ2-7; 7 bases are a match to TRBD2. Germline CDR1 and CDR2: SGHRS and YFSETQ. There are 14 residues in the CDR3. The J segment lost 1 base and the V segment lost 2 bases, leaving 3 bases of the junction unmatched. This CDR3 reads CASSFGLGSYEQYF. The CDR3 DNA sequence: TGCGCCAGCAGCTTCGGACTAGGTTCCTACGAGCAGTACTTC.

This chain links TRBV7-8 with TRBJ1-3; D unresolved. Trimming left V 4 bases short and J 4 bases short, with 5 bases between. Germline V gene lookup returns CDR1 SGHVS and CDR2 FQNEAQ. CDR3 size: 12 residues. In DNA, the CDR3 is TGTGCCAGCAGCTCACGGGGAAACACCATATATTTT. Protein sequence: CASSSRGNTIYF.

The count of this clone is one. The chain recombines TRBV6-6 with TRBJ2-3, with 8 bases fitting TRBD2. Per the germline V gene, CDR1 is MNHNY and CDR2 is SVGAGI (reference sequence). The CDR3 consists of 16 residues. V was clipped by 2 bases and J by 2 bases; unmatched bases: 6. CDR3 residues: CASSYGTSGYTDTQYF. The CDR3 nucleotides read TGTGCCAGCAGTTACGGTACTAGCGGATACACAGATACGCAGTATTTT.

J is TRBJ2-2 and V is TRBV10-2, with 9 bases identical to TRBD1. The J segment lost 6 bases and the V segment lost 8 bases, leaving 4 bases of the junction unmatched. The CDR3 covers 13 residues. Germline loops: CDR1 WSHSY, CDR2 SAAADI. CDR3 sequence reads: CASGDRVPGELFF. CDR3 bases: TGCGCCAGCGGGGACAGGGTCCCCGGGGAGCTGTTTTTT.

The chain links TRBV19 to TRBJ2-5; 9 bases map to TRBD1. The length of the CDR3 is 12 residues. From germline, CDR1 is LNHDA and CDR2 SQIVND (reference sequence). V trimming: 7 bases; J trimming: 4 bases; junction bases outside the gene matches: 1. Written as DNA, the CDR3 is TGTGCCAGTAAGGACAGGGGAGAGACCCAGTACTTC. Translation: CASKDRGETQYF.

V is TRBV7-9 and J is TRBJ2-1; the match to TRBD2 covers 12 bases. The V gene's germline CDR1 is SEHNR and CDR2 FQNEAQ (reference sequence). The CDR3 contains 19 residues. V lost 2 bases and J lost 5; bases outside the gene matches: 13. The CDR3 protein is CASSLLPTLRTSGDNEQFF. CDR3 sequence (DNA): TGTGCCAGCAGCTTACTCCCCACACTTCGGACTAGCGGGGACAATGAGCAGTTCTTC.

A word on this clone: One end of the junction fails to match germline, which may point to a read error. The J gene is TRBJ1-2, the V gene TRBV4-1, with D possibly TRBD1 on 6 matching bases. Looked up from germline, CDR1 is MGHRA and CDR2 is YSYEKL. The length of the CDR3 is 16 residues. The CDR3 DNA is TGCGCCACCAGCCAAGAGGGTACAGGGATTACGTCGGGCTACACCTTC. Amino acids: CATSQEGTGITSGYTF.

The chain joins TRBV30 to TRBJ2-7; 9 nucleotides line up with TRBD1. The germline CDR1 and CDR2 sequences are GTSNPN and SVGIG (reference sequence). Unmatched junction bases numbered 7, after V lost 7 bases and J lost 3 bases. The CDR3 extends over 13 amino acids. In DNA, the CDR3 is TGTGCCTCTGGACAGGGGCGCTACTACGAGCAGTACTTC. Residues: CASGQGRYYEQYF.

The chain links TRBV6-1 to TRBJ1-1; 9 nucleotides match TRBD1. V dropped 0 bases and J dropped 10; count of bases not matched to a gene: 12. Germline loops: CDR1 MNHNS, CDR2 SASEGT. This CDR3 is built from 16 residues. The CDR3 nucleotides are TGTGCCAGCAGTGAAGCGCTTCCGGGACAGGGTGTTTTAGCTTTCTTT. It translates to CASSEALPGQGVLAFF.

This chain joins TRBV6-5 and TRBJ2-5; TRBD1 is a possible D gene (6 bases). The germline gives CDR1 MNHEY, CDR2 SVGAGI. The CDR3 is 15 amino acids. V was pared by 7 bases and J by 5 bases, with 20 bases between. CDR3 amino acids: CASTQGTGQPETQYF. DNA of the CDR3: TGTGCCAGCACTCAGGGGACGGGCCAACCGGAGACCCAGTACTTC.

V is TRBV6-7 and J is TRBJ1-6; 7 bases fit TRBD1. TRBV6-7 is designated an ORF whose function remains uncertain. Germline trimming cut 5 bases from V and 6 bases from J; bases unmatched to any gene: 7. The CDR3 loop spans 15 amino acids. This CDR3 reads CASSIPGQFNSPLHF. The CDR3 nucleotides are TGTGCCAGCAGTATCCCGGGACAGTTTAATTCACCCCTCCACTTT.

This chain joins TRBV30 and TRBJ2-1; 12 bases agree with TRBD2. The V segment lost 8 bases and the J segment 5 bases; nucleotides outside the gene matches: 13. The CDR3 consists of 16 residues. Germline CDR1 is GTSNPN and CDR2 is SVGIG (reference sequence). The CDR3 loop reads CALRLAGANNDNEQFF. The CDR3 DNA is TGTGCCCTCAGACTAGCGGGAGCGAATAACGACAATGAGCAGTTCTTC.

The V gene is TRBV9, the J gene TRBJ1-2, with TRBD1 matching 11 bases. Trimming cost V 3 bases and J 6 bases; bases outside gene matches: 7. The germline V gene has CDR1 SGDLS and CDR2 YYNGEE. The CDR3 spans 15 residues. The CDR3 DNA reads as TGTGCCAGCAGCGCATCCGGGACAGGGGGTGATGGCTACACCTTC. The encoded protein is CASSASGTGGDGYTF.